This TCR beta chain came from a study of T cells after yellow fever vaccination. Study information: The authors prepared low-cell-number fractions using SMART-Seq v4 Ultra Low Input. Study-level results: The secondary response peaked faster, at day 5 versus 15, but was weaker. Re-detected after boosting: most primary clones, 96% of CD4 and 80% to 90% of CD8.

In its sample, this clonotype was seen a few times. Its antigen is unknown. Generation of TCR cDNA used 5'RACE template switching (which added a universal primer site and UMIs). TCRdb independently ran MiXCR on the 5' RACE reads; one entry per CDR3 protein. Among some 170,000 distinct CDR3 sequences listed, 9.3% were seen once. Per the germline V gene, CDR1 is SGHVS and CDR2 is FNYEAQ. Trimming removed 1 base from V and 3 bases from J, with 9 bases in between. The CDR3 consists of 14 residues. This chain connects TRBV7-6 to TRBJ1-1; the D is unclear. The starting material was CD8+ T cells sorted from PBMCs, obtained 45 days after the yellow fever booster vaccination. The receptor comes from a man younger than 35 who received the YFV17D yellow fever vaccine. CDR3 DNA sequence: TGTGCCAGCAGCTTAGGACCAAGCGACACTGAAGCTTTCTTT. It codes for CASSLGPSDTEAFF.